This T cell receptor (beta chain) was profiled in a study of blood T cells in healthy people across ages. Regarding the study as a whole: Whereas aged donors had fewer naive CD4+ cells, long-lived donors had more of them and higher diversity. The study found TCR beta diversity correlated strongly with naive T cell percentage.

Looked up from germline, CDR1 is MNHNS and CDR2 is SASEGT. Trimming removed 8 bases from V and 1 base from J, with 12 bases in between. This CDR3 contains 13 residues. Peripheral blood samples of around 9.3 milliliters were drawn from each donor. Together with a sample-barcoded 5' primer, a J-beta primer mix was included in a second PCR lasting roughly 7 to 11 cycles. A 12-random-nucleotide template-switch adaptor tagged each cDNA molecule. TCRdb analysed the 5' RACE reads with MiXCR anew, one entry per CDR3 protein. The data hold fewer than 2,000,000 distinct CDR3 sequences, with about 35% observed a single time. This clonotype was observed many times. What it binds is unknown.

The chain recombines TRBV6-1 with TRBJ2-7, with D unresolved. The receptor was isolated from a woman aged 25 to 39 in good health. Sequencing was performed on blood. In DNA, the CDR3 is TGTGCCAGCTTGATGAAACAGTCCTACGAGCAGTACTTC. Protein sequence: CASLMKQSYEQYF.